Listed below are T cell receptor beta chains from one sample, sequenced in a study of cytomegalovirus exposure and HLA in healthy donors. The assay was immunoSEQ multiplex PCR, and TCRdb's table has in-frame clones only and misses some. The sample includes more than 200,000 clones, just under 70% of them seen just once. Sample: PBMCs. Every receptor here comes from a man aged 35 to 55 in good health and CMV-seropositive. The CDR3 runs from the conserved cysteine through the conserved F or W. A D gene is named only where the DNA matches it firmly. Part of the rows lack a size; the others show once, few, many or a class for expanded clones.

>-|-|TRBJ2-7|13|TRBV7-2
TGTGCCAGCAGCCGTCCAGGGGTCTACGAGCAGTACTTC
CASSRPGVYEQYF
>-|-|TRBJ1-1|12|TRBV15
TGTGCCACCAGCGGTTCTCAGGTTGAAGCTTTCTTT
CATSGSQVEAFF
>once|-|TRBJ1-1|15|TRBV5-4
TGTGCCAGCAGAGGATCTACAGGGACGAACACTGAAGCTTTCTTT
CASRGSTGTNTEAFF
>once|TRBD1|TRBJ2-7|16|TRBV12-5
TGTGCTAGTGCCACCCCCCGCAGGGACAGGTATTACGAGCAGTACTTC
CASATPRRDRYYEQYF
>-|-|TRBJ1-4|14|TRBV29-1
TGCAGCGTTTCATCTGGGGGGGCATATGAAAAACTGTTTTTT
CSVSSGGAYEKLFF
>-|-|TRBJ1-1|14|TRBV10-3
TGTGCCACCCAGGGGCAGGTAATGAACACTGAAGCTTTCTTT
CATQGQVMNTEAFF
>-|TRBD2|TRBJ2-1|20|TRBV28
TGTGCCAGCAGTTCGGTAACCTGGACTAGCGGGGGGGCCGGGGACAATGAGCAGTTCTTC
CASSSVTWTSGGAGDNEQFF
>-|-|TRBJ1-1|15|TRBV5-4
TGTGCCAGCAGCTTGGAAGGAGGCGGGAACACTGAAGCTTTCTTT
CASSLEGGGNTEAFF
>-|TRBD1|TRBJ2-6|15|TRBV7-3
TGTGCCAGCAGCTCACAGGGGGCTGGGGCCAACGTCCTGACTTTC
CASSSQGAGANVLTF
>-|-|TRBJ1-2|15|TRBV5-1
TGCGCCAGCAGCCCCCTCCTAGTGGAGTCCTATGGCTACACCTTC
CASSPLLVESYGYTF
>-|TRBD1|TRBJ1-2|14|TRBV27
TGTGCCAGCAGGCTACAGGGGCTGGGTGAGGGCTACACCTTC
CASRLQGLGEGYTF
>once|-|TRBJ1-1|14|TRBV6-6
TGTGCCAGCAGTTACCCGCCGGAACTACCTGAAGCTTTCTTT
CASSYPPELPEAFF
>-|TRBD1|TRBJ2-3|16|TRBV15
TGTGCCACCAGCAGGGTGACAGGGATCATGGTATATGGGCAGTATTTT
CATSRVTGIMVYGQYF
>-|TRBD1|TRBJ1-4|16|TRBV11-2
TGTGCCAGCAGCTCCACGATCGGACAGGGCGGAGAAAAACTGTTTTTT
CASSSTIGQGGEKLFF
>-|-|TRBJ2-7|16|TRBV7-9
TGTGCCAGCAGCTTAGCACCCCGAGGATTACTCAACGAGCAGTACTTC
CASSLAPRGLLNEQYF